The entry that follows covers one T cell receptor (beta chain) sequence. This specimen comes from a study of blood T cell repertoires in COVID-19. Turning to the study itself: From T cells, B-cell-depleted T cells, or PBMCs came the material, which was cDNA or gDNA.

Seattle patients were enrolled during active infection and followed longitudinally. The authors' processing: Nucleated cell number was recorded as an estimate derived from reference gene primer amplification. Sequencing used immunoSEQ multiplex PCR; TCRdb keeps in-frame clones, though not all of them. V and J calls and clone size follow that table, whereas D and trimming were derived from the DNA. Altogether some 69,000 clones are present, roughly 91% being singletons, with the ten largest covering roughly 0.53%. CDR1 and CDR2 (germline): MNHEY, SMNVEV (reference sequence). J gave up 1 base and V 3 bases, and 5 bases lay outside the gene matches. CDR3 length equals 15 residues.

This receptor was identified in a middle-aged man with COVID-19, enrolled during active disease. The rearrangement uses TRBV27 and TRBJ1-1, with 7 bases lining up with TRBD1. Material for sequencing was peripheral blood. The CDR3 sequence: CASSFRQGGNTEAFF. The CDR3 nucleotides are TGTGCCAGCAGTTTCCGACAGGGAGGGAACACTGAAGCTTTCTTT.